This T cell receptor beta chain appears in the sequencing data of a study of OX40 agonist ivuxolimab in advanced cancers. Study at large: Three patients had partial responses: one hepatocellular carcinoma, two cutaneous melanoma.

As regards this clone: Its antigen is unidentified.

Peripheral blood came from all dose cohorts at three timepoints. Study-wide findings and caveats: CD8+ T cells showed, on average, more clonal expansion than CD4+ cells.

Using immunoSEQ multiplex PCR, the repertoire was profiled, and TCRdb retains in-frame clones only, with some absent. The table shows some 70,000 clones, with about 91% occurring only once. Germline V gene data show CDR1 as MNHEY and CDR2 as SVGAGI. CDR3 size: 11 residues. Trimming pared 9 bases from V and 9 bases from J, leaving 14 bases between. This sequence was found in an adult with an advanced solid tumor such as melanoma, head and neck, liver or kidney cancer. Source: CD4+ or CD8+ T cells sorted from blood, taken in a trial of the OX40 agonist ivuxolimab. The V and J genes are TRBV6-5 and TRBJ1-2; D is uncertain. For the CDR3, the DNA is TGTGCCAGTGGTGACCCCGCTCGCTACACCTTC. Protein sequence: CASGDPARYTF.